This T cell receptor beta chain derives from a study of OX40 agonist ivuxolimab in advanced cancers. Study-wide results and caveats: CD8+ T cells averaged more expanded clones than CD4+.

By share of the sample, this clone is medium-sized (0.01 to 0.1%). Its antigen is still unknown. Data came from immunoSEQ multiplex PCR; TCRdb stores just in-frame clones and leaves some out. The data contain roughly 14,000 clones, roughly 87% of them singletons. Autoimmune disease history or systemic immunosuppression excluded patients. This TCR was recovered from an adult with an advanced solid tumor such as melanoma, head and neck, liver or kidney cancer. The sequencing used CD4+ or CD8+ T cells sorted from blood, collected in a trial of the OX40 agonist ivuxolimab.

In DNA, the CDR3 is TGTGCCAGCAGCTTAGCGGGAACTACAGATACGCAGTATTTT. Its translation: CASSLAGTTDTQYF. The genes are TRBV7-3 and TRBJ2-3; the D gene is possibly TRBD2 (6 bases). The CDR3 length is 14 residues. V dropped 2 bases and J dropped 3 bases, with 9 bases sitting between them. The germline gives CDR1 SGHTA, CDR2 FQGTGA.